The 3 T cell receptor beta chains below all came from one sample that was sequenced in a study of cytomegalovirus exposure and HLA in healthy donors. It was with 60 Vbeta and 13 Jbeta primers that the PCR ran. Sequencing was performed with immunoSEQ multiplex PCR; in TCRdb, only in-frame clones are kept and a portion is missing. Seen here are roughly 160,000 clones, about 80% observed once, and the top ten hold 1%. Sequencing was carried out using PBMCs. The receptors come from a woman in her 50s in good health and CMV-seropositive.

This clone was seen more than once but under ten times. This chain connects TRBV5-1 to TRBJ2-7; D is ambiguous. With 4 bases removed from V and 5 bases from J, the gap between germline ends came to 19 bases. This CDR3 has 15 amino acids. Per the germline V gene, CDR1 is SGHRS and CDR2 is YFSETQ. DNA for the CDR3: TGCGCCAGCAGCCCCAATCCCGGGTCTAGAAACGAGCAGTACTTC. This translates into CASSPNPGSRNEQYF.

The chain combines TRBV6-5 with TRBJ2-1; D is perhaps TRBD2 (5 bases). This CDR3 is built from 15 residues. The germline V gene has CDR1 MNHEY and CDR2 SVGAGI. The V and J ends lost 6 bases and 0 bases respectively, with 12 bases between them. CDR3 sequence: CASSYRRRSYNEQFF. In nucleotides, the CDR3 is TGTGCCAGCAGCTACCGGAGGCGCTCCTACAATGAGCAGTTCTTC.

This clone was detected only a few times. In nucleotides, the CDR3 is TGTGCCAGCAGCCCGAGCGTCCAGAACTACGAGCAGTACTTC. It is translated as CASSPSVQNYEQYF. The rearrangement links TRBV7-2 to TRBJ2-7; D gene ambiguous. This CDR3 spans 14 amino acids. The germline V and J ends were trimmed by 5 bases and 3 bases, with 14 bases remaining between them. CDR1 and CDR2 (germline): SGHTA, FQGNSA.